This TCR beta chain was obtained from a study of control samples from healthy donors and cancer patients. The method was immunoSEQ multiplex PCR; TCRdb's version includes in-frame clones alone and lacks a portion of them. This sample has 110,000 to 150,000 clones; around nine tenths occur once, and the top ten carry around 11%. The CDR3 has 15 amino acids. Trimming removed 6 bases at V and 4 bases at J, with 15 bases between. Germline-derived CDR1 and CDR2 are MDHEN and SYDVKM. The chain links TRBV28 to TRBJ2-2; maybe TRBD1 (6 bases). The sequenced sample was blood. The clonotype originates from a man aged 25-45 years in good health. This CDR3 is CASRNNRVSTGELFF. CDR3 DNA: TGTGCCAGCAGAAACAACAGGGTTAGCACCGGGGAGCTGTTTTTT.